Following are 28 T cell receptor beta chains from one sample sequenced in a study of early T cells in non-severe SARS-CoV-2 infection (TCRdb year 2021). The library came from 5' RACE. Sequencer: NextSeq 500. TCRdb reworked the public reads: Q25 trimming with fastp, MiXCR clone assembly, productive beta chains retained. Each entry is one CDR3 protein sequence, shown with its most common DNA and genes. For this sample there are fewer than 60,000 distinct CDR3 sequences; about 9.1% appear just once. The ten largest clones take up around 4% of the sample. Material for sequencing was whole blood. The receptors come from an adult who was a healthcare worker with PCR-confirmed SARS-CoV-2 infection or an uninfected control (not recorded which).

This clonotype came up many times. The chain is built from TRBV7-2 and TRBJ2-5; 7 bases align to TRBD2. The CDR3 is 15 amino acids. J gave up 3 bases and V 6 bases, and 10 bases lay outside the gene matches. Germline CDR1 reads SGHTA; CDR2 reads FQGNSA. The CDR3 region has the DNA TGTGCCAGCAGTTTGAATGGACTAGTGGAAGAGACCCAGTACTTC. Translating it yields CASSLNGLVEETQYF.

This clonotype was seen ten or more times. The chain joins TRBV2 to TRBJ2-4, with 7 positions matching TRBD2. This CDR3 spans 13 amino acids. Germline CDR1 SNHLY, CDR2 FYNNEI. With 7 bases clipped from V and 11 bases from J, the junction kept 11 bases outside the gene matches. The CDR3 reads CASKEQRGGVQYF. The CDR3, as DNA: TGTGCCAGCAAGGAACAGCGGGGAGGGGTTCAGTACTTC.

This clonotype was seen ten or more times. The J gene is TRBJ2-1, the V gene TRBV7-6, with 8 bases that match TRBD2. This CDR3 has 17 residues. The J segment lost 4 bases and the V segment lost 5 bases, leaving 13 bases of the junction unmatched. Germline assignment: CDR1 SGHVS and CDR2 FNYEAQ. CDR3 region: CASSHMPRASGYNEQFF. The CDR3 DNA sequence: TGTGCCAGCAGCCATATGCCTAGGGCTAGCGGGTACAATGAGCAGTTCTTC.

This clonotype was seen at least ten times. This sequence joins TRBV10-3 and TRBJ1-1; maybe TRBD1 (6 bases). The CDR3 contains 15 residues. Germline V gene data show CDR1 as ENHRY and CDR2 as SYGVKD. V was pared by 2 bases and J by 5 bases, with 15 bases between. This chain's CDR3 is CAISERQGLGTEAFF. In DNA, the CDR3 is TGTGCCATCAGTGAGAGGCAGGGGCTGGGAACTGAAGCTTTCTTT.

The sample holds many counts of this clonotype. The chain combines TRBV7-9 with TRBJ1-1; D uncertain. The ends were cut back, 3 bases at V and 2 bases at J, with 4 bases in the middle. The CDR3 length is 12 residues. Germline CDR1 SEHNR, CDR2 FQNEAQ (reference sequence). The CDR3 DNA follows: TGTGCCAGCAGCTTCCCAAACACTGAAGCTTTCTTT. This encodes CASSFPNTEAFF.

This clonotype showed up many times. The V gene is TRBV5-1, the J gene TRBJ2-2, with 11 bases lining up with TRBD1. J lost 4 bases, V lost 3 bases, and 2 bases had no gene match. CDR3 length: 15 amino acids. In germline, CDR1 is SGHRS, CDR2 YFSETQ. The CDR3 nucleotides are TGCGCCAGCAGCTCCGGACAGGGGGCCACCGGGGAGCTGTTTTTT. Its translation: CASSSGQGATGELFF.

This clonotype was seen a handful of times. The chain uses TRBV18 and TRBJ1-1; TRBD1 might be the D (6 bases). The V gene's germline CDR1 is KGHSH and CDR2 LQKENI. V dropped 3 bases and J dropped 5 bases, with 10 bases sitting between them. This CDR3 has 13 amino acids. CDR3: CASSPAGDTEAFF. The DNA for the CDR3 is TGTGCCAGCTCACCGGCAGGGGATACTGAAGCTTTCTTT.

This clonotype was counted between two and nine times. V usage is TRBV20-1 and J usage is TRBJ2-5, with 11 bases fitting TRBD1. Trimming at V came to 5 bases and at J to 2 bases, leaving 13 bases not matched to a gene. The germline V gene has CDR1 DFQATT and CDR2 SNEGSKA (reference sequence). The CDR3 consists of 17 residues. In DNA form, the CDR3 reads TGCAGTGCTTCCCCAGGACAGGGGGCCTGGAGGCAAGAGACCCAGTACTTC. The encoded protein is CSASPGQGAWRQETQYF.

At least ten counts were recorded for this clonotype. The J gene is TRBJ2-5, the V gene TRBV2, with TRBD2 identical over 12 bases. This CDR3 comprises 17 residues. Germline V lookup: CDR1 SNHLY, CDR2 FYNNEI. The junction had 8 bases not matched to a gene; V was cut back by 6 bases and J by 0 bases. CDR3 loop: CASSSPWTSGDQETQYF. In DNA form, the CDR3 reads TGTGCCAGCAGCTCCCCCTGGACTAGCGGGGACCAAGAGACCCAGTACTTC.

The CDR3 reads CASSFGLNTGELFF. CDR3 nucleotides: TGCGCCAGCAGCTTTGGATTGAACACCGGGGAGCTGTTTTTT. The chain employs TRBV5-1 and TRBJ2-2, with D unclear. This CDR3 spans 14 amino acids. Trimming took off 2 bases at V and 1 base at J, with 6 bases between the two ends. The germline CDR1 and CDR2 sequences are SGHRS and YFSETQ.

In this sample, this clonotype turned up many times. The chain links TRBV30 to TRBJ1-2; no firm D call. This CDR3 spans 13 amino acids. Trimming removed 4 bases from V and 6 bases from J, with 15 bases in between. Germline lookup yields CDR1 GTSNPN and CDR2 SVGIG (reference sequence). The CDR3 spells CAWTPLRSDGYTF. Written as DNA, the CDR3 is TGTGCCTGGACCCCTTTGCGGAGTGATGGCTACACCTTC.

The V and J genes are TRBV10-3 and TRBJ2-3; D not resolved. Between the trimmed V and J ends, which lost 7 bases and 6 bases, there was a span of 17 bases. CDR1 and CDR2 (germline): ENHRY, SYGVKD. The CDR3 is 14 residues long. CDR3 in DNA: TGTGCCATCATGGGCGGTATGGAGTATGATACGCAGTATTTT. Translated, it gives CAIMGGMEYDTQYF.

Ten or more counts support this clonotype. V usage is TRBV15 and J usage is TRBJ1-3, with D maybe TRBD1 (5 bases). Germline V lookup: CDR1 LNHNV, CDR2 YYDKDF (reference sequence). Trimming removed 0 bases at V and 8 bases at J, with 8 bases between. This CDR3 has 13 residues. The CDR3 spells CATSRDQGDTIYF. CDR3 nucleotides: TGTGCCACCAGCAGAGATCAGGGAGACACCATATATTTT.

Turning to this clonotype: Given the absence of the conserved phenylalanine or tryptophan at the CDR3 end, a read error is likely. CDR3 nucleotide sequence: TGTGCCAGCAGGAACTCGGGGGGCTCTTACACTGAAGCTTTCTCT. It yields the protein CASRNSGGSYTEAFS. The chain links TRBV6-2 or TRBV6-3 to TRBJ1-1; maybe TRBD1 (6 bases). Germline V gene sequence: CDR1 MNHEY, CDR2 SVGEGT. The V and J ends lost 6 bases and 3 bases respectively, with 17 bases between them. The CDR3 has 15 amino acids.

This clonotype showed up many times. V usage is TRBV5-1 and J usage is TRBJ2-7, with 10 bases lining up with TRBD1. From germline, CDR1 is SGHRS and CDR2 YFSETQ. The CDR3 runs to 15 residues. V gave up 3 bases and J gave up 5 bases; unmatched junction bases: 8. CDR3 DNA: TGCGCCAGCAGCTCCCAAGGGACAGGGGTGCACGAGCAGTACTTC. It is translated as CASSSQGTGVHEQYF.

This clonotype was recorded at least ten times. The genes are TRBV20-1 and TRBJ2-1, with a weak D call TRBD2 (8 bases). CDR1 and CDR2 from the germline V gene are DFQATT and SNEGSKA (reference sequence). V was pared by 6 bases and J by 2 bases, with 23 bases between. The CDR3 runs to 17 residues. DNA for the CDR3: TGCAGTGCCAGGGGGGATCGTCCGGGACTAGCCTACAATGAGCAGTTCTTC. This encodes CSARGDRPGLAYNEQFF.

In this sample, this clonotype turned up many times. This rearrangement joins TRBV19 to TRBJ2-1; D is uncertain. The CDR3 contains 15 residues. The ends were cut back, 3 bases at V and 5 bases at J, with 14 bases in the middle. Per the germline V gene, CDR1 is LNHDA and CDR2 is SQIVND (reference sequence). As DNA, the CDR3 is TGTGCCAGTAGTATTAGTTGGCGCTACAACAATGAGCAGTTCTTC. It encodes CASSISWRYNNEQFF. The full variable domain, rest sourced from reference TRBV19 and TRBJ2-1, is DGGITQSPKYLFRKEGQNVTLSCEQNLNHDAMYWYRQDPGQGLRLIYYSQIVNDFQKGDIAEGYSVSREKKESFPLTVTSAQKNPTAFYLCASSISWRYNNEQFFGPGTRLTVL.

Ten or more counts support this clonotype. The chain recombines TRBV7-9 with TRBJ1-5; TRBD1 agrees at 9 bases. CDR3 length: 17 amino acids. Germline lookup yields CDR1 SEHNR and CDR2 FQNEAQ (reference sequence). V lost 0 bases to trimming and J lost 4 bases; unmatched junction nucleotides: 7. In DNA, the CDR3 is TGTGCCAGCAGCTTAGCGTCCGGACAGGGGACAAATCAGCCCCAGCATTTT. Protein: CASSLASGQGTNQPQHF.

Many counts were recorded for this clonotype. This rearrangement joins TRBV4-3 to TRBJ2-7, with 12 bases identical to TRBD2. The J segment lost 3 bases and the V segment lost 4 bases, leaving 4 bases of the junction unmatched. CDR1 is LGHNA and CDR2 is YSLEER in the germline V gene. The CDR3 is 15 amino acids. The CDR3 here is CASSPGTSGFYEQYF. CDR3 nucleotides: TGCGCCAGCAGCCCAGGGACTAGCGGGTTCTACGAGCAGTACTTC.

The chain links TRBV7-9 to TRBJ2-1, with D uncertain. The germline V and J ends were trimmed by 5 bases and 13 bases, with 6 bases remaining between them. CDR3 length: 9 residues. The V gene's germline CDR1 is SEHNR and CDR2 FQNEAQ (reference sequence). The CDR3 DNA sequence: TGTGCCAGCAGCCCTAGTCAGTTCTTC. Protein product: CASSPSQFF.

The chain carries TRBV20-1 and TRBJ1-4, with 8 bases fitting TRBD1. The V gene's germline CDR1 is DFQATT and CDR2 SNEGSKA (reference sequence). This CDR3 has 16 residues. The V segment lost 4 bases and the J segment 2 bases; nucleotides outside the gene matches: 9. Here the CDR3 reads CSATGTGGITNEKLFF. The CDR3 DNA follows: TGCAGTGCTACCGGGACAGGTGGTATCACTAATGAAAAACTGTTTTTT.

This clonotype was counted between two and nine times. This chain connects TRBV24-1 to TRBJ1-2; TRBD1 is a possible D gene (6 bases). Per germline, CDR1 KGHDR and CDR2 SFDVKD. Between the trimmed V and J ends, which lost 2 bases and 6 bases, there was a span of 15 bases. There are 15 residues in the CDR3. CDR3 sequence (DNA): TGTGCCACCAGTGATTCCACAGGGATACGGGATGGCTACACCTTC. Amino acid sequence: CATSDSTGIRDGYTF.

This clonotype was picked up a small number of times. This chain links TRBV29-1 with TRBJ2-3; the D is unclear. The CDR3 extends over 10 amino acids. With 7 bases removed from V and 5 bases from J, the gap between germline ends came to 7 bases. Germline lookup yields CDR1 SQVTM and CDR2 ANQGSEA. CDR3 bases: TGCAGCGGGGTGGGAGATACGCAGTATTTT. This encodes CSGVGDTQYF.

V is TRBV7-2 and J is TRBJ2-2; D is ambiguous. Germline assignment: CDR1 SGHTA and CDR2 FQGNSA. V was cut by 1 base and J by 5 bases, with 14 bases left in between. The CDR3 extends over 16 amino acids. CDR3 protein: CASSLVVVFGTGELFF. The CDR3 region has the DNA TGTGCCAGCAGCTTAGTGGTAGTTTTTGGGACCGGGGAGCTGTTTTTT. Supplemented by reference TRBV7-2 and TRBJ2-2, the full variable domain reads GAGVSQSPSNKVTEKGKDVELRCDPISGHTALYWYRQSLGQGLEFLIYFQGNSAPDKSGLPSDRFSAERTGGSVSTLTIQRTQQEDSAVYLCASSLVVVFGTGELFFGEGSRLTVL.

This clonotype has ten or more counts. J is TRBJ1-2 and V is TRBV7-2; 8 bases align to TRBD1. Germline CDR1 reads SGHTA; CDR2 reads FQGNSA. The CDR3 is 16 amino acids. Unmatched junction bases numbered 13, after V lost 4 bases and J lost 6 bases. CDR3 DNA sequence: TGTGCCAGCAGCTCATATTCCTCACAGGGGGAAGATGGCTACACCTTC. Protein product: CASSSYSSQGEDGYTF.

This clonotype was detected many times. The V and J genes are TRBV11-2 and TRBJ2-4; D remains unclear. V dropped 4 bases and J dropped 7 bases, with 11 bases sitting between them. Germline V gene data show CDR1 as SGHAT and CDR2 as FQNNGV. The CDR3 has 13 amino acids. The CDR3 coding sequence is TGTGCCAGCAGCTGGGTGGAAGGGAACATTCAGTACTTC. Amino acid sequence: CASSWVEGNIQYF.

This clonotype showed up many times. The chain uses TRBV3-1 and TRBJ1-6; D gene unclear. The CDR3 extends over 15 amino acids. CDR1 is LGHDT, CDR2 YNNKEL, per germline (reference sequence). Deletions cut 0 bases from V and 9 bases from J, with 12 bases between. Here the CDR3 reads CASSQEATGGSPLHF. The CDR3 region has the DNA TGTGCCAGCAGCCAAGAAGCCACGGGCGGTTCACCCCTCCACTTT.

This clonotype appeared a few times. The chain recombines TRBV20-1 with TRBJ2-3; 10 nucleotides line up with TRBD2. Losses at the gene ends were 3 bases for V and 3 bases for J; bases not matched to a gene: 12. CDR3 size: 17 residues. The germline gives CDR1 DFQATT, CDR2 SNEGSKA (reference sequence). The CDR3 is CSASASGGASYTDTQYF. The CDR3, as DNA: TGCAGTGCTAGCGCCAGCGGGGGGGCCTCATATACAGATACGCAGTATTTT.